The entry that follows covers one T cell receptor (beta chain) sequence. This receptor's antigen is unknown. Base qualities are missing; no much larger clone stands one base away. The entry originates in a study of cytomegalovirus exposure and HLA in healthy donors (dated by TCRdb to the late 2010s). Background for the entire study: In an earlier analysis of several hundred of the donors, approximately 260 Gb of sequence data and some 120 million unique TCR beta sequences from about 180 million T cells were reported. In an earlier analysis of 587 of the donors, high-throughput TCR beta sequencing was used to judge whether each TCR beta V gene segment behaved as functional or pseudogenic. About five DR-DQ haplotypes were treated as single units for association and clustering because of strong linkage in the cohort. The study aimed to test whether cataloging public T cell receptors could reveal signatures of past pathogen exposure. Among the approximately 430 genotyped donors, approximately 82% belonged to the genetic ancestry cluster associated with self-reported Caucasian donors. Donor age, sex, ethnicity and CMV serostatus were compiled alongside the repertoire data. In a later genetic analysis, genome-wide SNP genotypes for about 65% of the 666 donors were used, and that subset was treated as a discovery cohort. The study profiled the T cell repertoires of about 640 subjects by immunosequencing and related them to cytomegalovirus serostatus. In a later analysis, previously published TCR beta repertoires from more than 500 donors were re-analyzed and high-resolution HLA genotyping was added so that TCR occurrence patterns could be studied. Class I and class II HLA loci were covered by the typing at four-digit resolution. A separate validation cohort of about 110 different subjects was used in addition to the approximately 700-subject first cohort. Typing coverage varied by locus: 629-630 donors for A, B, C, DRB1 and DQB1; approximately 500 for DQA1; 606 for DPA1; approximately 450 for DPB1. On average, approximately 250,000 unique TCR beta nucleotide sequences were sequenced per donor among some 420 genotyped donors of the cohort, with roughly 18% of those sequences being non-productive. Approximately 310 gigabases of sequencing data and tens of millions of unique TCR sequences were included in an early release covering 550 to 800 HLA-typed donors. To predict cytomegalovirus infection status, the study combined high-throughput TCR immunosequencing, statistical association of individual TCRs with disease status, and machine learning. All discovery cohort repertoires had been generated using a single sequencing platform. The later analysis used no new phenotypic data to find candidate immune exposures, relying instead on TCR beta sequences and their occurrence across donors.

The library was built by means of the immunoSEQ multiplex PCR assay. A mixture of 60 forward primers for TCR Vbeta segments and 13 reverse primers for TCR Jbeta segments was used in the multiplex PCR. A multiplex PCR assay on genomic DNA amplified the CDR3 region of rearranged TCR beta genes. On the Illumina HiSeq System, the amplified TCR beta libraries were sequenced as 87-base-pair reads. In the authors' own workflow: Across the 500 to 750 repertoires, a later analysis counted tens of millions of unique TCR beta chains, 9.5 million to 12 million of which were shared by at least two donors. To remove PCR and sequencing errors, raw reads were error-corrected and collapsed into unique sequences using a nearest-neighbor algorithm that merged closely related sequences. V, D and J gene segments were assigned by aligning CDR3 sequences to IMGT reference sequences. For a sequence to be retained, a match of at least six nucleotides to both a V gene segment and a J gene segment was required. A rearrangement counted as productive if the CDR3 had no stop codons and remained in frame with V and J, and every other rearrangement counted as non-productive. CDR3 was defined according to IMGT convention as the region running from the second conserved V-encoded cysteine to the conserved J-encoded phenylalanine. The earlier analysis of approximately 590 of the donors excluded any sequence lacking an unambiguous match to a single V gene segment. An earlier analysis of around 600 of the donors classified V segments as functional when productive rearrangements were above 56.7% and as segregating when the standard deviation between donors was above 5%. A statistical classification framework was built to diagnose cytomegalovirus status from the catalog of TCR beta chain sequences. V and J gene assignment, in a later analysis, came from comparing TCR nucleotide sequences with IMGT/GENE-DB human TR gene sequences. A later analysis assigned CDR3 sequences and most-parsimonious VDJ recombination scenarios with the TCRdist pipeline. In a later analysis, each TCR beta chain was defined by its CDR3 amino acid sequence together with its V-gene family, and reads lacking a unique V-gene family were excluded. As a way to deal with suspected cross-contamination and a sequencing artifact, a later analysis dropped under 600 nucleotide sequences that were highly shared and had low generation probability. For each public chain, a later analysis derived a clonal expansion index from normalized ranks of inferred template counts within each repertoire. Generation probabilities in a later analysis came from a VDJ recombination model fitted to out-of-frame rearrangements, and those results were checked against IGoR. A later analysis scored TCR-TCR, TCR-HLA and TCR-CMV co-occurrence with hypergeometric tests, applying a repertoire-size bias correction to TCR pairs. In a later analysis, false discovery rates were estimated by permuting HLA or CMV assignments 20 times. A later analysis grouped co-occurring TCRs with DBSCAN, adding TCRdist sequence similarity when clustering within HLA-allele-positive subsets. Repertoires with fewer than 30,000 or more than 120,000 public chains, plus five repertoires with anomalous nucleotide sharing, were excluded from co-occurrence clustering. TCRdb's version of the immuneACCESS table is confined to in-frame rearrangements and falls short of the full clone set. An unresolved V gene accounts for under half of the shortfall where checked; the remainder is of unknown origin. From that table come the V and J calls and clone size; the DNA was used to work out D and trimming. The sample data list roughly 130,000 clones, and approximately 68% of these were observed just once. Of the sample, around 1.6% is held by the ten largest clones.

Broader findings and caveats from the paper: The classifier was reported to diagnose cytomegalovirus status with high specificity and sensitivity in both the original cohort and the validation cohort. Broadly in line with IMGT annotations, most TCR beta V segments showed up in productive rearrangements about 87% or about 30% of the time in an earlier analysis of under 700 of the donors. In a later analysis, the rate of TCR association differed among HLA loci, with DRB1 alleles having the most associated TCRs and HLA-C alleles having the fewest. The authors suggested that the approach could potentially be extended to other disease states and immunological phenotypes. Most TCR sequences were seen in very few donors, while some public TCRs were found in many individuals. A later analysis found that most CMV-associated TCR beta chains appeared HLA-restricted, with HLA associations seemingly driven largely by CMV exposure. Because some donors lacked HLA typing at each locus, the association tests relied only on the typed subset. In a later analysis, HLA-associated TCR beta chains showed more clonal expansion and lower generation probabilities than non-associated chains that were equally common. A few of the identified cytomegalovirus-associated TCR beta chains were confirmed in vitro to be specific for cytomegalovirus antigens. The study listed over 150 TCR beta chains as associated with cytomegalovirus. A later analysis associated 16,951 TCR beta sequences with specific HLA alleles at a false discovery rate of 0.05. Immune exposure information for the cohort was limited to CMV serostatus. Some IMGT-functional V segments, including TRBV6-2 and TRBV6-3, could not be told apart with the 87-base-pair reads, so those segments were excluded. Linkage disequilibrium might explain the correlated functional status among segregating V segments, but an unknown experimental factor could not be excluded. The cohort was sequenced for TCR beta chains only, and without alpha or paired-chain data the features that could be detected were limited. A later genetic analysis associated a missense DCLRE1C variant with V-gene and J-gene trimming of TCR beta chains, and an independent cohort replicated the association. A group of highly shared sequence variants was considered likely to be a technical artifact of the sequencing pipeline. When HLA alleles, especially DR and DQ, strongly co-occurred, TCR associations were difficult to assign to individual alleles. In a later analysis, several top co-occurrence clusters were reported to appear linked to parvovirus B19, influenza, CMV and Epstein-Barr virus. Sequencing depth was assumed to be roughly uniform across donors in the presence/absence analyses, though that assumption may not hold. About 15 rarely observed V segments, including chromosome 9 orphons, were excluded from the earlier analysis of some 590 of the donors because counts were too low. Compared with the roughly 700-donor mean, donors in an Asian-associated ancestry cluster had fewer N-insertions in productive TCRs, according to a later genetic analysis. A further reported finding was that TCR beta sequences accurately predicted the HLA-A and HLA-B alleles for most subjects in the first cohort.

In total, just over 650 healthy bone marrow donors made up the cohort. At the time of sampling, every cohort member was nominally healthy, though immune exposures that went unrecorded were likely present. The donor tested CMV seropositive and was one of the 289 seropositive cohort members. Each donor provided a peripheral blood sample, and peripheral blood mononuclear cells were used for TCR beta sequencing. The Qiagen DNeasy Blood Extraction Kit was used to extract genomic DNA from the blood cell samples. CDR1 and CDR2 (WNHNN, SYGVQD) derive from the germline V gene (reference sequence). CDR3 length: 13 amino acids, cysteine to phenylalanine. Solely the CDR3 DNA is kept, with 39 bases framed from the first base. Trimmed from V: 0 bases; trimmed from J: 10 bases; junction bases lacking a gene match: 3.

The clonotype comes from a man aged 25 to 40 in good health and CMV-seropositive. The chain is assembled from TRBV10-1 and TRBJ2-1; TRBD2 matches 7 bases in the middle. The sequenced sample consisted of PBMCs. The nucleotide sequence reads TGCGCCAGCAGTGAGTCGAGGGGAGGGGAGCAGTTCTTC. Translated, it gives CASSESRGGEQFF.